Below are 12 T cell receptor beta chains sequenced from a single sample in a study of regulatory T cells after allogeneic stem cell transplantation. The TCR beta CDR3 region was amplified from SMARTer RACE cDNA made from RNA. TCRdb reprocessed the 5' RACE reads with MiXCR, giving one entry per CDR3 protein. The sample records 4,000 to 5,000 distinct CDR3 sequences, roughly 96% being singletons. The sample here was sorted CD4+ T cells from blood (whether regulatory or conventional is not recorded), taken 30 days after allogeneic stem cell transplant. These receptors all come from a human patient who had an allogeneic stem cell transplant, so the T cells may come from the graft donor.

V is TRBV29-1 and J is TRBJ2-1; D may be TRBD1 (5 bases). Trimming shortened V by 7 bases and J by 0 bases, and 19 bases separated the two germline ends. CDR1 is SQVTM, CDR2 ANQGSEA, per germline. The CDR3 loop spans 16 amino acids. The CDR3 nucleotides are TGCAGCGGGACCCCCTGGTCAGGGCGCTCCTACAATGAGCAGTTCTTC. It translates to CSGTPWSGRSYNEQFF.

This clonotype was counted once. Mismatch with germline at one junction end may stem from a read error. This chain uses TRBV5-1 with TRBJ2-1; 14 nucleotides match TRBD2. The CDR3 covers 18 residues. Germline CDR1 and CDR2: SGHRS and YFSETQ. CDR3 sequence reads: CAISLGTSGSYSYNKQFF. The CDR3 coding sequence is TGCGCCATCAGCTTGGGGACTAGCGGGAGTTACTCCTACAATAAGCAGTTCTTC.

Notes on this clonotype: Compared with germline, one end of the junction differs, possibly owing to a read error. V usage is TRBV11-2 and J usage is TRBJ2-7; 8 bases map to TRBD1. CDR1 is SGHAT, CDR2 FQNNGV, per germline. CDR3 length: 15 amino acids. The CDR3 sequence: CATSSATGAGGEQYF. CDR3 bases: TGCGCCACCAGCTCAGCGACAGGGGCTGGCGGCGAGCAGTACTTC.

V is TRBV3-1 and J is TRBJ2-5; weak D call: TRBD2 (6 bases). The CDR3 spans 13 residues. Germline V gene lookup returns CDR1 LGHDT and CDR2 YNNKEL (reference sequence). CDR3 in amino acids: CSSSLGLQEDQYF. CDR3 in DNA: TGTAGCAGCAGCTTGGGACTCCAAGAGGACCAGTACTTC.

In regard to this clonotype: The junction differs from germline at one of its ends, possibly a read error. Here the CDR3 reads CASSLAPEAPYERYF. In DNA form, the CDR3 reads TGTGCCAGCAGCTTAGCCCCCGAGGCTCCCTACGAGCGGTACTTC. The chain carries TRBV11-2 and TRBJ2-7; no reliable D call. The CDR3 runs to 15 residues. The germline V gene has CDR1 SGHAT and CDR2 FQNNGV.

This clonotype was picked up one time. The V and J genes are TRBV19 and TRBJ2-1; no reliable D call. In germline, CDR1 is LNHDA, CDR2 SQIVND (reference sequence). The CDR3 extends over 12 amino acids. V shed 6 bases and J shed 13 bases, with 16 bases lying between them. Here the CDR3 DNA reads TGTGCCAGTAGAGGTGCTAACAACGAACAGTTCTTC. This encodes CASRGANNEQFF.

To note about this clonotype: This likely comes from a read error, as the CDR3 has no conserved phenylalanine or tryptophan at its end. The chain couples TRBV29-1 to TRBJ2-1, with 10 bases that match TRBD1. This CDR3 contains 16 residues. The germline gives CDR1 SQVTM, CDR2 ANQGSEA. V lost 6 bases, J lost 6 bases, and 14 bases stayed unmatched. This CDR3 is CSVSPGTGAACNEQFS. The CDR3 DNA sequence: TGCAGCGTGTCCCCCGGGACAGGGGCCGCCTGCAATGAGCAGTTCTCC.

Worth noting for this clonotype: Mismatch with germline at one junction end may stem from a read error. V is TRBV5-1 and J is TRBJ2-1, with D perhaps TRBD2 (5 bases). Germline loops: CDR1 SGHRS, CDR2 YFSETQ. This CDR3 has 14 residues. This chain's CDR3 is CASSARTDENDHIF. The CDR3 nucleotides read TGCGCCAGCAGCGCTAGGACTGACGAAAATGACCACATCTTC.

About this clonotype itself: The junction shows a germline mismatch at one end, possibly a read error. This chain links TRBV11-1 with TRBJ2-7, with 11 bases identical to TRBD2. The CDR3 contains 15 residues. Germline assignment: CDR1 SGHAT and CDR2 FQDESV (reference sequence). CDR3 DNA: TGCGCCAGCAGCCTGCTAGCGGGAGGCATGTACGAACCGTACTTC. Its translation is CASSLLAGGMYEPYF.

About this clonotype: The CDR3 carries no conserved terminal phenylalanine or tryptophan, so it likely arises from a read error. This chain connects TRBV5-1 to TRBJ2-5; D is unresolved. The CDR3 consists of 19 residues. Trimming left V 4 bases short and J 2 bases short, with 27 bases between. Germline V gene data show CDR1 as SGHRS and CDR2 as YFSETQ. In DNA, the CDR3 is TGCGCCAGCAGCGTGTTTGGGCCCGGGCGGCCGGGCCGTCAAGAGACCCAGTACTGC. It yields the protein CASSVFGPGRPGRQETQYC.

The CDR3 DNA follows: TGCAGTGCTCCAAGCAATGGAGGATTGGCTGCCCTCCACTTT. Amino acids: CSAPSNGGLAALHF. The chain uses TRBV20-1 and TRBJ1-6; D is ambiguous. V lost 5 bases and J 14 bases, leaving 22 bases between the germline ends. There are 14 residues in the CDR3. Germline CDR1 reads DFQATT; CDR2 reads SNEGSKA (reference sequence).

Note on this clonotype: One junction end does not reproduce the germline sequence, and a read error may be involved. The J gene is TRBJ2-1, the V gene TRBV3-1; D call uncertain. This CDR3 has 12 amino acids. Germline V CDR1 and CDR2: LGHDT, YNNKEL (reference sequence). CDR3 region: CASSEEYNEQFF. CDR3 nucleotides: TGCGCCAGCAGCGAAGAGTACAATGAGCAGTTCTTC.